This TCR beta chain came from a study of cytomegalovirus exposure and HLA in healthy donors. Study-level background: Counted in an early data release were about 80 million unique TCRs from HLA-typed donors. Clustering assigned about four fifths of the 350 to 400 genotyped donors to the Caucasian-associated ancestry cluster. General study results and limits: HLA alleles were associated with 15,000 to 20,000 TCR beta sequences in a later analysis at 0.05 false discovery rate. Later, an analysis found that common viral pathogens appeared to be linked with several of the most significant clusters.

Note on this clone: The antigen is not known.

The CDR3 is 11 residues long. The V gene lost 3 bases and the J gene lost 5 bases, with 7 bases spanning the gap. CDR1 is DFQATT, CDR2 SNEGSKA, per germline (reference sequence). Primers included in the PCR were 60 Vbeta and 13 Jbeta primers. Using immunoSEQ multiplex PCR, the repertoire was profiled, and TCRdb retains in-frame clones only, with some absent. Of roughly 120,000 clones in the sample, roughly 62% are singletons; the top ten hold 1.6%. This sequence was found in a man aged 25-45 years in good health and CMV-seropositive. V gene TRBV20-1 combines with J gene TRBJ2-5, with unresolved D. The specimen sequenced was PBMCs. In nucleotides, the CDR3 is TGCAGTGCTAGTACTTGGGAGACCCAGTACTTC. Translating gives CSASTWETQYF.